Presented here are 12 T cell receptor beta chains from one specimen sequenced in a study of T cell responses to AZD1222 COVID-19 vaccine. Profiling relied on immunoSEQ multiplex PCR, and the TCRdb table lists in-frame clones only, not all of them. Among roughly 90,000 clones listed, more than 80% were seen once. The source was peripheral blood, collected 28 days after the second AZD1222 dose. The receptors come from an adult who received the AZD1222 COVID-19 vaccine.

The rearrangement uses TRBV5-1 and TRBJ2-5; 7 bases are shared with TRBD1. The length of the CDR3 is 14 residues. V was clipped by 4 bases and J by 2 bases; unmatched bases: 5. The germline CDR1 and CDR2 sequences are SGHRS and YFSETQ. The CDR3 sequence: CASSQGQQQETQYF. DNA for the CDR3: TGCGCCAGCAGCCAGGGACAGCAACAAGAGACCCAGTACTTC.

The rearrangement links TRBV11-2 to TRBJ1-4; no reliable D call. Germline assignment: CDR1 SGHAT and CDR2 FQNNGV. Trimming took 5 bases from V and 7 from J, leaving 17 bases between them. The CDR3 has 15 amino acids. CDR3 DNA sequence: TGTGCCAGCAGCCAGGTGTGGGGAAGCGGTGAAAAACTGTTTTTT. Protein: CASSQVWGSGEKLFF.

The chain recombines TRBV2 with TRBJ1-1; 9 nucleotides match TRBD1. The germline V gene encodes CDR1 SNHLY and CDR2 FYNNEI. There are 16 residues in the CDR3. V trimming: 7 bases; J trimming: 4 bases; junction bases outside the gene matches: 13. CDR3 sequence (DNA): TGTGCCAGCATGTTGGGACAGGGAGGGGGGAGCACTGAAGCTTTCTTT. Its protein product is CASMLGQGGGSTEAFF.

J is TRBJ1-3 and V is TRBV7-2, with D unresolved. Germline-derived CDR1 and CDR2 are SGHTA and FQGNSA. This CDR3 contains 13 residues. The V end was cut by 4 bases, the J end by 4 bases, with 8 bases between. CDR3 loop: CASSSTPGNTIYF. The DNA of the CDR3 is TGTGCCAGCAGCTCCACCCCGGGAAACACCATATATTTT.

The J gene is TRBJ2-7, the V gene TRBV7-8; TRBD1 or TRBD2 may be the D gene (5 bases each). Germline-derived CDR1 and CDR2 are SGHVS and FQNEAQ. This CDR3 contains 13 residues. V shed 0 bases and J shed 7 bases, with 10 bases lying between them. CDR3 bases: TGTGCCAGCAGCTTAGCGGGAGAGGGGGAGCAGTACTTC. Translating gives CASSLAGEGEQYF.

The rearrangement joins TRBV18 to TRBJ2-3; the D gene is possibly TRBD1 (6 bases). In germline, CDR1 is KGHSH, CDR2 LQKENI. V gave up 1 base and J gave up 0 bases, with 8 bases separating them. CDR3 length: 15 residues. CDR3 loop: CASSPRTDSTDTQYF. The CDR3 coding sequence is TGTGCCAGCTCACCACGGACAGATAGCACAGATACGCAGTATTTT. The full variable domain, rest sourced from reference TRBV18 and TRBJ2-3, is NAGVMQNPRHLVRRRGQEARLRCSPMKGHSHVYWYRQLPEEGLKFMVYLQKENIIDESGMPKERFSAEFPKEGPSILRIQQVVRGDSAAYFCASSPRTDSTDTQYFGPGTRLTVL.

This chain uses TRBV28 with TRBJ1-5; D is unresolved. The V and J ends lost 1 base and 7 bases respectively, with 11 bases between them. Germline CDR1 and CDR2: MDHEN and SYDVKM. This CDR3 contains 14 residues. The DNA of the CDR3 is TGTGCCAGCAGTTTATTTGAGAAGGTGCAGCCCCAGCATTTT. This encodes CASSLFEKVQPQHF.

In regard to this clone: One junction end does not reproduce the germline sequence, and a read error may be involved. The chain uses TRBV30 and TRBJ1-4; D not certain. The CDR3 has 13 amino acids. Germline assignment: CDR1 GTSNPN and CDR2 SVGIG (reference sequence). CDR3 sequence: CAWSVEDRAITKF. DNA of the CDR3: TGTGCCTGGAGTGTAGAAGACCGGGCCATCACGAAATTT.

This chain uses TRBV10-1 with TRBJ1-5; the D gene is possibly TRBD1 (5 bases). Trimming cost V 6 bases and J 6 bases, with 18 bases left between them. The CDR3 has 15 amino acids. Germline loops: CDR1 WNHNN, CDR2 SYGVQD (reference sequence). CDR3 protein: CASSPDRGLGQPQHF. CDR3 DNA sequence: TGCGCCAGCAGCCCGGATAGGGGTCTCGGTCAGCCCCAGCATTTT.

This chain links TRBV4-3 with TRBJ2-3, with TRBD1 matching 7 bases. CDR1 and CDR2 (germline): LGHNA, YSLEER. The CDR3 is 17 amino acids. V dropped 1 base and J dropped 4; count of bases not matched to a gene: 11. In DNA form, the CDR3 reads TGCGCCAGCAGCCAAGTATATCTGCAGGGGGTTGCAGATACGCAGTATTTT. Translating it yields CASSQVYLQGVADTQYF.

The J gene is TRBJ2-3, the V gene TRBV10-3; TRBD2 matches 12 bases. Germline-derived CDR1 and CDR2 are ENHRY and SYGVKD. V was pared by 6 bases and J by 4 bases, with 5 bases of the junction left unmatched. The CDR3 is 15 residues long. The CDR3 DNA reads TGTGCCATCAGCTCCACTAGCGGGAGGCCAGATACGCAGTATTTT. It specifies CAISSTSGRPDTQYF.

The V call is TRBV5-6, the J call TRBJ1-1, with 7 bases matching TRBD1. Germline assignment: CDR1 SGHDT and CDR2 YYEEEE. V was clipped by 4 bases and J by 5 bases; unmatched bases: 11. This CDR3 region has 15 residues. As DNA, the CDR3 is TGTGCCAGCAGCGGAACAGGGGAAGGAAGGACTGAAGCTTTCTTT. This translates into CASSGTGEGRTEAFF.